One and the same sample provided the 18 T cell receptor beta chains below, sequenced in a study of cytomegalovirus exposure and HLA in healthy donors. A multiplex PCR was run with 60 Vbeta primers and 13 Jbeta primers. The data were produced by immunoSEQ multiplex PCR, yet TCRdb's version contains in-frame clones alone and is incomplete. The sample consists of about 210,000 clones, around 81% of them appearing once. Material: PBMCs. These receptor sequences come from a woman in her 50s in good health and CMV-seropositive.

This rearrangement joins TRBV27 to TRBJ2-5; possible D gene TRBD1, 5 bases. This CDR3 spans 13 amino acids. V was cut by 8 bases and J by 5 bases, with 15 bases left in between. CDR1 is MNHEY and CDR2 is SMNVEV in the germline V gene (reference sequence). CDR3 in DNA: TGTGCCAGCGCCAGGGTGCCCCGCGAGACCCAGTACTTC. Translated, it gives CASARVPRETQYF.

The gene calls are TRBV19 and TRBJ2-3, with 13 bases identical to TRBD2. Germline CDR1 is LNHDA and CDR2 is SQIVND (reference sequence). This CDR3 is 16 amino acids long. With 5 bases clipped from V and 7 bases from J, the junction kept 9 bases outside the gene matches. CDR3 coding DNA: TGTGCCAGTAGTCCACGGACTAGCGGGGGTCTTTATACGCAGTATTTT. Protein sequence: CASSPRTSGGLYTQYF.

The chain recombines TRBV27 with TRBJ1-2, with 10 bases matching TRBD1. J was trimmed by 9 bases and V by 5 bases; bases with no gene match: 12. Looked up from germline, CDR1 is MNHEY and CDR2 is SMNVEV (reference sequence). This CDR3 has 15 residues. The DNA for the CDR3 is TGTGCCAGCAGTCCCCTACCCGACAGGGGGCTTAGCTACACCTTC. It is translated as CASSPLPDRGLSYTF.

This chain connects TRBV6-5 to TRBJ2-1; perhaps TRBD2 as D (5 bases). The germline gives CDR1 MNHEY, CDR2 SVGAGI. The CDR3 contains 14 residues. The ends were cut back, 5 bases at V and 8 bases at J, with 16 bases in the middle. In DNA form, the CDR3 reads TGTGCCAGCAGTGCAGCGGAACCGGTGGATGAGCAGTTCTTC. It translates to CASSAAEPVDEQFF.

V and J are TRBV7-9 and TRBJ2-3; TRBD2 matches 7 bases. Germline loops: CDR1 SEHNR, CDR2 FQNEAQ (reference sequence). V was pared by 7 bases and J by 4 bases, with 5 bases of the junction left unmatched. This CDR3 has 13 amino acids. The CDR3 loop is CASKGAGADTQYF. The CDR3 DNA reads TGTGCCAGCAAAGGGGCGGGGGCAGATACGCAGTATTTT.

V is TRBV4-3 and J is TRBJ2-7, with D uncertain. The germline V and J ends were trimmed by 0 bases and 4 bases, with 16 bases remaining between them. CDR1 and CDR2 from the germline V gene are LGHNA and YSLEER. The CDR3 has 16 amino acids. The CDR3 nucleotides read TGCGCCAGCAGCCAAGATTATTTAGCCCTTCCATACGAGCAGTACTTC. Residues: CASSQDYLALPYEQYF.

The chain has TRBV11-2 and TRBJ1-6, with 7 bases fitting TRBD1. Germline values: CDR1 SGHAT, CDR2 FQNNGV. Trimming cost V 2 bases and J 3 bases; bases outside gene matches: 7. The CDR3 contains 17 residues. As DNA, the CDR3 is TGTGCCAGCAGCTTACGGCGGCAGGGGGGCTATAATTCACCCCTCCACTTT. This translates into CASSLRRQGGYNSPLHF.

This clone was observed a single time. The V and J genes are TRBV19 and TRBJ1-1; 8 bases fit TRBD1. Germline trimming cut 6 bases from V and 0 bases from J; bases unmatched to any gene: 3. The length of the CDR3 is 14 residues. The germline CDR1 and CDR2 sequences are LNHDA and SQIVND (reference sequence). In DNA, the CDR3 is TGTGCCAGTAGGCAGGGGGCGTTGAACACTGAAGCTTTCTTT. The encoded protein is CASRQGALNTEAFF.

The chain employs TRBV11-3 and TRBJ1-2; D call uncertain. V gave up 1 base and J gave up 8 bases, with 11 bases separating them. The CDR3 is 13 amino acids. Germline V lookup: CDR1 SGHNT, CDR2 YENEEA. This CDR3 is CASSLAAGYGYTF. The CDR3 DNA reads as TGTGCCAGCAGCTTAGCCGCGGGGTACGGCTACACCTTC.

This chain connects TRBV6-5 to TRBJ2-7, with a possible D match to TRBD2 (5 bases). V lost 2 bases to trimming and J lost 4 bases, with 15 bases between them. This CDR3 is 15 amino acids long. CDR1 is MNHEY, CDR2 SVGAGI, per germline. This CDR3 reads CASSYGRGRSYEQYF. CDR3 bases: TGTGCCAGCAGTTACGGGCGCGGGCGGTCTTACGAGCAGTACTTC.

This chain uses TRBV6-4 with TRBJ2-1, with 9 bases that match TRBD2. The J segment lost 0 bases and the V segment lost 3 bases, leaving 3 bases of the junction unmatched. This CDR3 has 16 amino acids. CDR1 is MRHNA and CDR2 is SNTAGT in the germline V gene. The CDR3 spells CASSESGGSSYNEQFF. CDR3 DNA: TGTGCCAGCAGTGAGAGCGGGGGGAGCTCCTACAATGAGCAGTTCTTC.

V is TRBV5-4 and J is TRBJ1-2; tentatively, D is TRBD1 (6 bases). The CDR3 runs 16 residues. The germline V gene encodes CDR1 SGHNT and CDR2 YYREEE (reference sequence). The V and J ends lost 1 base and 8 bases respectively, with 21 bases between them. The CDR3 loop is CASSLFPVTGTGGYTF. The CDR3 nucleotides read TGTGCCAGCAGCTTGTTTCCCGTCACGGGTACAGGGGGCTACACCTTC.

The chain carries TRBV9 and TRBJ1-2; 10 nucleotides align to TRBD1. Per the germline V gene, CDR1 is SGDLS and CDR2 is YYNGEE. The CDR3 is 14 residues long. V lost 4 bases and J lost 5; bases outside the gene matches: 5. The CDR3 DNA reads as TGTGCCAGCAGCCCTCAGGGACAGGGGTATGGCTACACCTTC. Residues: CASSPQGQGYGYTF.

This clone was seen only once. The DNA of the CDR3 is TGTGCCAGCAGTGGATGGGACGGGGGAGCGAGCAATCAGCCCCAGCATTTT. As protein: CASSGWDGGASNQPQHF. V usage is TRBV2 and J usage is TRBJ1-5; TRBD1 is a possible D gene (5 bases). CDR1 is SNHLY and CDR2 is FYNNEI in the germline V gene. The V and J ends lost 4 bases and 1 base respectively, with 17 bases between them. The CDR3 runs to 17 residues.

This clone was observed a single time. The chain joins TRBV7-2 to TRBJ2-2; the D gene is possibly TRBD1 (5 bases). Trimming pared 5 bases from V and 5 bases from J, leaving 12 bases between. The CDR3 length is 14 residues. Per germline, CDR1 SGHTA and CDR2 FQGNSA. The CDR3 DNA is TGTGCCAGCAGCCTCAGACAGATAACCGGGGAGCTGTTTTTT. Amino acids: CASSLRQITGELFF.

This chain uses TRBV27 with TRBJ1-1; maybe TRBD1 (5 bases). Germline V CDR1 and CDR2: MNHEY, SMNVEV (reference sequence). The CDR3 covers 15 residues. V gave up 2 bases and J gave up 4 bases, with 14 bases separating them. CDR3 sequence (DNA): TGTGCCAGCAGTTTACAAATTCAGGGAGGCACTGAAGCTTTCTTT. Its translation: CASSLQIQGGTEAFF.

The genes are TRBV9 and TRBJ1-2; 8 positions match TRBD1. Trimming took 0 bases from V and 2 from J; bases not matched to a gene: 3. The CDR3 extends over 15 amino acids. Germline V lookup: CDR1 SGDLS, CDR2 YYNGEE. The CDR3 DNA sequence: TGTGCCAGCAGCGTAGGGGGACAGGAGAACTATGGCTACACCTTC. Its translation is CASSVGGQENYGYTF.

V and J are TRBV15 and TRBJ1-3; D is perhaps TRBD1 (5 bases). The germline CDR1 and CDR2 sequences are LNHNV and YYDKDF (reference sequence). Trimming pared 5 bases from V and 0 bases from J, leaving 11 bases between. CDR3 length: 15 amino acids. The CDR3, as DNA: TGTGCCACCAGCGGAGCAGGGTTCTCTGGAAACACCATATATTTT. Protein sequence: CATSGAGFSGNTIYF.